This T cell receptor beta chain was captured by sequencing in a study of CD8 T cell repertoires and HIV-1 epitope variants. As for the study in general: Controls were a CMV, EBV and flu peptide pool, Ebola AY9 negative control, and no-peptide well. Regarding the study as a whole: Eight or nine antigen-specific TCR beta clonotypes were found; more than five seemed cross-reactive to variants.

This CDR3 contains 16 residues. V shed 6 bases and J 7 bases; nucleotides not matched to a gene: 10. Germline assignment: CDR1 MNHEY and CDR2 SMNVEV (reference sequence). The protocol was immunoSEQ multiplex PCR, while the TCRdb copy is restricted to in-frame clones and leaves out a portion. The data hold about 2,600 clones, with roughly two thirds observed a single time. With respect to this clone: Its antigen is not identified.

The specimen was cultured CD8+ T cells derived from PBMCs. The rearrangement links TRBV27 to TRBJ2-7; 15 nucleotides line up with TRBD2. This TCR was sampled from a male donor with HIV. CDR3 sequence reads: CASSPWTSGRAAEQYF. The CDR3 region has the DNA TGTGCCAGCAGCCCATGGACTAGCGGGAGGGCCGCGGAGCAGTACTTC.